This T cell receptor beta chain was documented in a study of blood T cell repertoires in COVID-19. The wider study: Donors in the United States, Italy and Spain gave samples during acute or convalescent COVID-19.

A few counts support this clone. TCRdb's table, derived via immunoSEQ multiplex PCR, lists solely in-frame clones and lacks some. The sample comprises hundreds of thousands of clones, around 91% of which are singletons, and around 15% rests with the top ten. The CDR3 runs 15 residues. Germline CDR1 reads MGHRA; CDR2 reads YSYEKL. Losses at the gene ends were 1 base for V and 9 bases for J; bases not matched to a gene: 7. Sequenced input: PBMCs or T cells enriched from blood (not recorded which). V and J are TRBV4-1 and TRBJ2-1; 9 bases map to TRBD1. This sequence originates from a man aged 30 to 39 who had been exposed to COVID-19. CDR3 coding DNA: TGCGCCAGCAGCCAAGGGGGACAGGGCGCCGGTGAGCAGTTCTTC. It specifies CASSQGGQGAGEQFF.